This T cell receptor (beta chain) was documented in a study of regulatory T cells in long-lasting Graves disease. The wider study: Graves' patients who were just diagnosed had used antithyroid drugs for under 3 months.

Study-level results: Persistent-disease Graves' patients showed less TCR diversity than new cases. The study found persistent patients shared more public clonotypes (fewer than 3,000) than new patients (about 1,000). Persistent disease was associated with favored TRBV28 usage and with favored use of TRBJ1-2 and TRBJ2-5.

The germline V gene encodes CDR1 MDHEN and CDR2 SYDVKM. The CDR3 extends over 11 amino acids. V was trimmed by 8 bases and J by 7 bases, leaving 11 bases between them. With regard to this clonotype: As yet, its antigen is unknown.

Noted time point: newly diagnosed GD, antithyroid drugs for less than 3 months. The authors made the TCR library using RNA they extracted from PBMCs. Both iRepertoire HTBI primers and Arm-PCR of CDR3 regions were used to build the TCR beta libraries. Using its own MiXCR run on the multiplex PCR reads, TCRdb lists one record per CDR3 protein. The table records under 250,000 distinct CDR3 sequences, around 20% of them present only once. This TCR derives from a female donor with Graves disease. The chain uses TRBV28 and TRBJ1-2; D may be TRBD1 (6 bases). The source was peripheral blood mononuclear cells (PBMCs), collected at new diagnosis, from a patient treated with antithyroid drugs. This CDR3 reads CASGGGPGYTF. The CDR3 DNA reads as TGTGCCAGCGGGGGGGGCCCTGGCTACACCTTC.